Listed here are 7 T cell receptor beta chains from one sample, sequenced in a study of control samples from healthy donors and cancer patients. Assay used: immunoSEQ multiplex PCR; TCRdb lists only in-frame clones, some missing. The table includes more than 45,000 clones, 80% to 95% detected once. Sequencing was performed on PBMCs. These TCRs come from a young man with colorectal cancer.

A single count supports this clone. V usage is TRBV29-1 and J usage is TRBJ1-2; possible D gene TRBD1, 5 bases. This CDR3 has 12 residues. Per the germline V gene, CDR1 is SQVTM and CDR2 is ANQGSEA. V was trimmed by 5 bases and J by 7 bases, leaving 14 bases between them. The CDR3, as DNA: TGCAGCGTTAGAGAAGGGGAGGCTGGCTACACCTTC. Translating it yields CSVREGEAGYTF.

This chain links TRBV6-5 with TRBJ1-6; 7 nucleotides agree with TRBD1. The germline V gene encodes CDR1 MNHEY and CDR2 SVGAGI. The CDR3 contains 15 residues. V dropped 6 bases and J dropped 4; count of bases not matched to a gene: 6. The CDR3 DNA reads TGTGCCAGCAGCCCGGGACAGCTTTATAATTCACCCCTCCACTTT. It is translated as CASSPGQLYNSPLHF.

CDR3 amino acids: CASSQVAGAREQYF. The CDR3 bases are TGCGCCAGCAGCCAAGTAGCGGGGGCGCGGGAGCAGTACTTC. This rearrangement joins TRBV4-1 to TRBJ2-7; TRBD2 agrees at 9 bases. Germline values: CDR1 MGHRA, CDR2 YSYEKL. The CDR3 length is 14 residues. The junction had 5 bases not matched to a gene; V was cut back by 1 base and J by 7 bases.

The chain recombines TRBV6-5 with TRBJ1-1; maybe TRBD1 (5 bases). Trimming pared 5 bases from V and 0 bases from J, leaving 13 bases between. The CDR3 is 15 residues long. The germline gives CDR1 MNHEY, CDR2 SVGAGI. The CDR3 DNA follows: TGTGCCAGCAGTCCAGGGACCGCGATGAACACTGAAGCTTTCTTT. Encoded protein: CASSPGTAMNTEAFF.

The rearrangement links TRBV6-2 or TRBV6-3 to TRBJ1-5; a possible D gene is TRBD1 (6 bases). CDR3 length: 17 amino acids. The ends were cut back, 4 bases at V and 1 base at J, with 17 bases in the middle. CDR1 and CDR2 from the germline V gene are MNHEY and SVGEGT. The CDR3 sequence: CASSFSQQGLSNQPQHF. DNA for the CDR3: TGTGCCAGCAGTTTCAGCCAACAGGGTCTCAGCAATCAGCCCCAGCATTTT.

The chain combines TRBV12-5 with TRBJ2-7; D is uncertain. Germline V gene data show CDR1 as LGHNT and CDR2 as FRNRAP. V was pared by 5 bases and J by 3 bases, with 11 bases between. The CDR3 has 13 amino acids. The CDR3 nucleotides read TGTGCTAGTGGTCCCGCTAACAGCTACGAGCAGTACTTC. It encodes CASGPANSYEQYF.

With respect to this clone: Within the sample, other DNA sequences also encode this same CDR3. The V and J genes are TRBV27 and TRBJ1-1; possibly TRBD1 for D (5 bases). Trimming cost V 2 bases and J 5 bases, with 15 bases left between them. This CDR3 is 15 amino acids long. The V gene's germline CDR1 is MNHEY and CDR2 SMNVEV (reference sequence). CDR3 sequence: CASSLRAGEGTEAFF. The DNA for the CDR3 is TGTGCCAGCAGTTTACGTGCGGGGGAGGGGACTGAAGCTTTCTTT.